The 5 T cell receptor beta chains below come from one sample, sequenced in a study of shared clonotypes between healthy human individuals (TCRdb year 2020). Library preparation used the immunoSEQ multiplex PCR assay. The immuneACCESS repertoire file appears here via TCRdb, limited to in-frame rearrangements. These files lack a portion of the clones; in checked studies, under half of the deficit traces to unresolved V genes, and the cause of the others is not known. In this sample the table shows over 400,000 clones, approximately 78% of which occur a single time. Of the sample, about 12% is held by the ten largest clones. Sequencing was done on a sample of PBMCs. The source of these receptors is a woman in her forties in good health. Some clones in this sample may be carry-over from other donors' samples.

This chain connects TRBV5-1 to TRBJ2-2; 7 bases align to TRBD1. The CDR3 extends over 16 amino acids. V lost 0 bases to trimming and J lost 1 base; unmatched junction nucleotides: 3. Germline V gene data show CDR1 as SGHRS and CDR2 as YFSETQ. CDR3 sequence (DNA): TGCGCCAGCAGCTTGGCCGCAGGGGGGAACACCGGGGAGCTGTTTTTT. Amino acid sequence: CASSLAAGGNTGELFF.

This clone was counted a few times. This rearrangement joins TRBV18 to TRBJ1-1; tentatively, D is TRBD1 (6 bases). The CDR3 is 14 residues long. V lost 2 bases and J 1 base, leaving 8 bases between the germline ends. Germline CDR1 is KGHSH and CDR2 is LQKENI. The CDR3 bases are TGTGCCAGCTCACCAAGACAGGAGAACACTGAAGCTTTCTTT. Translation: CASSPRQENTEAFF.

CDR3 amino acids: CASSLGHPGTGNYEQYF. The CDR3 coding sequence is TGTGCCAGCAGCTTAGGTCACCCCGGGACAGGGAACTACGAGCAGTACTTC. The chain is built from TRBV7-6 and TRBJ2-7; 9 bases map to TRBD1. The CDR3 extends over 17 amino acids. Looked up from germline, CDR1 is SGHVS and CDR2 is FNYEAQ. After removal of 1 base from V and 3 bases from J, the junction contained 10 bases not matched to a gene.

A few counts support this clone. The V call is TRBV5-4, the J call TRBJ1-1; weak D call: TRBD1 (5 bases). Germline values: CDR1 SGHNT, CDR2 YYREEE (reference sequence). V gave up 1 base and J gave up 10 bases, with 11 bases separating them. This CDR3 region has 12 residues. This CDR3 reads CASSLWGTGAFF. DNA for the CDR3: TGTGCCAGCAGCTTGTGGGGGACGGGAGCTTTCTTT.

This chain connects TRBV5-4 to TRBJ2-1; 8 nucleotides align to TRBD1. From germline, CDR1 is SGHNT and CDR2 YYREEE (reference sequence). CDR3 length equals 15 residues. Germline trimming cut 0 bases from V and 4 bases from J; bases unmatched to any gene: 3. The CDR3 loop is CASSLGGQAYNEQFF. The CDR3 DNA sequence: TGTGCCAGCAGCTTGGGGGGACAGGCGTACAATGAGCAGTTCTTC.